The present TCR beta chain was sequenced within a study of shared clonotypes between healthy human individuals. CD8 cells regarded as naive lacked CD45RO, were positively chosen for CCR7, and omitted terminally differentiated effector memory CD45RA+ cells. Study-level points and caveats: Researchers found naive subsets generally carried larger estimated richness than memory subsets. It was the non-shared clonotypes that had lower generation probabilities than clonotypes shared by all four donors. Donors were few, which limited the genetic and exposure-history diversity represented.

Clones were read by immunoSEQ multiplex PCR, and TCRdb kept only the in-frame ones, dropping some. The sample has nearly 2 million clones, about 95% seen once. Comments on this clone: Its antigen is still unknown.

The sequencing sample was made of naive CD8+ T cells sorted from blood. This receptor was identified in a man between 18 and 35 years old in good health.

In DNA form, the CDR3 reads TGCAGCACCAAGAGCGGTACCGGGGAGCTGTTTTTT. Encoded protein: CSTKSGTGELFF. The chain couples TRBV29-1 to TRBJ2-2; the D gene is possibly TRBD2 (5 bases). Trimming shortened V by 8 bases and J by 5 bases, and 12 bases separated the two germline ends. CDR1 and CDR2 from the germline V gene are SQVTM and ANQGSEA. The CDR3 spans 12 residues.